This T cell receptor beta chain was recovered during a study of technical replicates of blood from a few donors. The CDR3 loop spans 14 amino acids. Per germline, CDR1 MGHRA and CDR2 YSYEKL. Deletions cut 4 bases from V and 8 bases from J, with 15 bases between. Generated by immunoSEQ multiplex PCR, the TCRdb table keeps only in-frame clones and is missing some. Among just under 60,000 clones, about 95% were seen once, and the ten largest hold 3%. This clonotype was obtained from a human donor in good health. Some clones in this sample may be carry-over from other donors' samples. Sequences were obtained from PBMCs. The chain carries TRBV4-1 and TRBJ2-1, with a weak D call TRBD2 (6 bases). CDR3 nucleotides: TGCGCCAGCAGCCGCGGGACTCCTGTACATGAGCAGTTCTTC. Its translation is CASSRGTPVHEQFF.